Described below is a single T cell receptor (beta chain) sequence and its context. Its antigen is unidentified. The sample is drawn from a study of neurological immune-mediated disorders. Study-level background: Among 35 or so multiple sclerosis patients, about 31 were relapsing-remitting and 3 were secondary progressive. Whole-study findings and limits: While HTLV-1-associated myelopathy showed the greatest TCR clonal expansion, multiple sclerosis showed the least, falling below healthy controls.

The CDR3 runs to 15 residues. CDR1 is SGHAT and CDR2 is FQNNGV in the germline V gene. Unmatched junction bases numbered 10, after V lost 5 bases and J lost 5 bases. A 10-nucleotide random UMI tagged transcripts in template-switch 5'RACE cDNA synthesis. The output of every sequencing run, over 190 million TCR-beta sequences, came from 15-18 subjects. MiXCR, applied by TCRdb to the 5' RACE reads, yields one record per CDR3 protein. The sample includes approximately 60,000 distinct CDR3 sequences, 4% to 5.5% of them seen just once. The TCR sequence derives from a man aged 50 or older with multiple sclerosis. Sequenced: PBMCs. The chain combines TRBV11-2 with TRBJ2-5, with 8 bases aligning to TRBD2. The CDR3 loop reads CASSPRRGAVETQYF. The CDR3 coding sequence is TGTGCCAGCAGCCCCCGGCGGGGGGCTGTGGAGACCCAGTACTTC. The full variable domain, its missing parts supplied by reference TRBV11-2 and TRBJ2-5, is EAGVAQSPRYKIIEKRQSVAFWCNPISGHATLYWYQQILGQGPKLLIQFQNNGVVDDSQLPKDRFSAERLKGVDSTLKIQPAKLEDSAVYLCASSPRRGAVETQYFGPGTRLLVL.